Presented here are 6 T cell receptor beta chains from one specimen sequenced in a study of T-cell reconstitution after alpha-beta-depleted transplantation in children. TCRbeta library construction was performed incorporating unique molecular identifiers. TCRdb re-called the PCR reads with MiXCR, one entry per CDR3 protein. The sample has under 450,000 distinct CDR3 sequences, about 14% seen once. This material consisted of PBMCs, taken from the stem cell graft. All receptors come from a human donor who donated a stem cell graft to a child with Fanconi anemia.

The table lists this clonotype with a few counts. The chain uses TRBV5-1 and TRBJ2-1; tentatively, D is TRBD2 (6 bases). This CDR3 has 13 amino acids. Germline V gene sequence: CDR1 SGHRS, CDR2 YFSETQ. V shed 4 bases and J shed 10 bases, with 15 bases lying between them. For the CDR3, the DNA is TGCGCCAGCAGCCGGGACTCCCAACAGGAGCAGTTCTTC. Translating gives CASSRDSQQEQFF.

This clonotype was found many times. The chain carries TRBV5-1 and TRBJ2-1, with TRBD2 identical over 9 bases. This CDR3 region has 13 residues. Per germline, CDR1 SGHRS and CDR2 YFSETQ. The trim removed 4 bases at V and 7 bases at J, leaving 3 bases unmatched. The CDR3 loop reads CASSAGGKNEQFF. CDR3 coding DNA: TGCGCCAGCAGCGCGGGGGGGAAGAATGAGCAGTTCTTC.

The J gene is TRBJ2-1, the V gene TRBV12-3 or TRBV12-4; tentatively, D is TRBD1 or TRBD2 (5 bases each). CDR3 size: 18 residues. Trimming removed 1 base at V and 0 bases at J, with 16 bases between. Here the CDR3 reads CASSLGLGAGNSYNEQFF. The CDR3 bases are TGTGCCAGCAGTTTAGGGCTAGGGGCGGGCAACTCCTACAATGAGCAGTTCTTC.

This clonotype has only a few counts. The gene calls are TRBV6-2 or TRBV6-3 and TRBJ2-2; TRBD1 matches 9 bases. This CDR3 spans 16 amino acids. CDR1 is MNHEY, CDR2 SVGEGT, per germline. J lost 6 bases, V lost 6 bases, and 11 bases had no gene match. The DNA for the CDR3 is TGTGCCAGCAGACAACCGGGACAGGGTTCAGCCGGGGAGCTGTTTTTT. Its protein is CASRQPGQGSAGELFF.

This chain connects TRBV7-2 to TRBJ2-3; 7 positions agree with TRBD2. Per germline, CDR1 SGHTA and CDR2 FQGNSA. The CDR3 sequence is 15 residues long. V dropped 3 bases and J dropped 2; count of bases not matched to a gene: 5. Here the CDR3 DNA reads TGTGCCAGCAGCTTCTCAGCGGGGACCACAGATACGCAGTATTTT. This translates into CASSFSAGTTDTQYF. Combining the CDR3 with reference TRBV7-2 and TRBJ2-3 gives the whole variable domain GAGVSQSPSNKVTEKGKDVELRCDPISGHTALYWYRQSLGQGLEFLIYFQGNSAPDKSGLPSDRFSAERTGGSVSTLTIQRTQQEDSAVYLCASSFSAGTTDTQYFGPGTRLTVL.

This clonotype was observed a handful of times. In DNA, the CDR3 is TGTGCCAGCAGTTATGGTAGAGAGCAGTTCTTC. It specifies CASSYGREQFF. The rearrangement uses TRBV6-5 and TRBJ2-1; D is unresolved. With 3 bases removed from V and 10 bases from J, the gap between germline ends came to 7 bases. The V gene's germline CDR1 is MNHEY and CDR2 SVGAGI. The CDR3 spans 11 residues.